This entry lists 18 T cell receptor beta chains sequenced from one sample in a study of Ad26.COV2.S vaccination and SARS-CoV-2 variants. Profiled with immunoSEQ multiplex PCR; TCRdb holds only in-frame clones, not every one. Of 300,000 to 400,000 clones listed, 92% are singletons. Sequenced material: peripheral blood, taken after recovery from COVID-19. These receptors were obtained from a human donor who had recovered from COVID-19.

This chain joins TRBV27 and TRBJ2-1; possible D gene TRBD2, 6 bases. Germline V gene lookup returns CDR1 MNHEY and CDR2 SMNVEV (reference sequence). V was shortened by 5 bases and J by 9 bases, with 14 bases between the two germline ends. The CDR3 is 13 amino acids. CDR3 bases: TGTGCCAGCAGTGTGACTAGGAGGGTTGAGCAGTTCTTC. Translation gives CASSVTRRVEQFF.

This sequence joins TRBV27 and TRBJ2-4, with 10 nucleotides matching TRBD1. Germline CDR1 and CDR2: MNHEY and SMNVEV (reference sequence). Germline trimming cut 0 bases from V and 5 bases from J; bases unmatched to any gene: 4. The CDR3 has 16 amino acids. CDR3 amino acids: CASSLSGTGAENIQYF. As DNA, the CDR3 is TGTGCCAGCAGTTTATCGGGGACAGGGGCGGAAAACATTCAGTACTTC.

The V and J genes are TRBV10-3 and TRBJ1-2, with D unclear. This CDR3 spans 13 amino acids. Trimming removed 5 bases from V and 3 bases from J, with 10 bases in between. Germline CDR1 reads ENHRY; CDR2 reads SYGVKD. The CDR3 sequence: CAISKDGDYGYTF. CDR3 nucleotide sequence: TGTGCCATCAGTAAAGACGGAGACTATGGCTACACCTTC.

The chain recombines TRBV7-6 with TRBJ1-1; 11 nucleotides match TRBD1. The germline V gene encodes CDR1 SGHVS and CDR2 FNYEAQ. Unmatched junction bases numbered 12, after V lost 3 bases and J lost 3 bases. The CDR3 is 18 residues long. In DNA, the CDR3 is TGTGCCAGCAGCTTTAGAGAGGGACAGGGGGGTTTGGACACTGAAGCTTTCTTT. Protein product: CASSFREGQGGLDTEAFF.

J is TRBJ2-1 and V is TRBV6-1; D is undetermined. The germline V gene encodes CDR1 MNHNS and CDR2 SASEGT. Between the trimmed V and J ends, which lost 3 bases and 0 bases, there was a span of 9 bases. This CDR3 spans 15 amino acids. CDR3 nucleotide sequence: TGTGCCAGCAGTGAGGCAGGCTACTCCTACAATGAGCAGTTCTTC. It yields the protein CASSEAGYSYNEQFF.

The gene calls are TRBV11-2 and TRBJ1-4, with 11 bases lining up with TRBD1. CDR3 length: 17 amino acids. Germline V gene data show CDR1 as SGHAT and CDR2 as FQNNGV. The V gene end was trimmed by 1 base and the J gene end by 4 bases; junction bases not matched to a gene: 5. This chain's CDR3 is CASSLGWTGGVNEKLFF. The CDR3 DNA reads as TGTGCCAGCAGCTTAGGGTGGACAGGGGGCGTTAATGAAAAACTGTTTTTT.

This rearrangement joins TRBV5-4 to TRBJ2-7, with D perhaps matching TRBD2 (5 bases). CDR3 length: 17 amino acids. Germline V gene data show CDR1 as SGHNT and CDR2 as YYREEE (reference sequence). V was trimmed by 2 bases and J by 3 bases, leaving 21 bases between them. The CDR3 nucleotides are TGTGCCAGCAGCTTCAGTATGGGGAGTAATACGAACTACGAGCAGTACTTC. Protein: CASSFSMGSNTNYEQYF.

This rearrangement joins TRBV9 to TRBJ2-3; 10 bases match TRBD1. V dropped 0 bases and J dropped 4; count of bases not matched to a gene: 11. The CDR3 consists of 18 residues. Germline CDR1 is SGDLS and CDR2 is YYNGEE. The CDR3 protein is CASSVAVARDRGPDTQYF. The CDR3 DNA reads as TGTGCCAGCAGCGTAGCCGTTGCCCGGGACAGGGGCCCAGATACGCAGTATTTT.

This chain connects TRBV7-9 to TRBJ2-6; D uncertain. Germline CDR1 is SEHNR and CDR2 is FQNEAQ (reference sequence). Trimming removed 2 bases from V and 0 bases from J, with 5 bases in between. This CDR3 contains 15 residues. CDR3 region: CASSLTNSGANVLTF. The CDR3 DNA follows: TGTGCCAGCAGCTTAACCAACTCTGGGGCCAACGTCCTGACTTTC.

The genes are TRBV7-8 and TRBJ2-7, with D possibly being TRBD1 (6 bases). Trimming cost V 5 bases and J 4 bases, with 6 bases left between them. The CDR3 loop spans 11 amino acids. The germline V gene has CDR1 SGHVS and CDR2 FQNEAQ. Written as DNA, the CDR3 is TGTGCCAGCAGCACAGGGTACGAGCAGTACTTC. This sequence encodes CASSTGYEQYF.

The chain couples TRBV5-6 to TRBJ2-1, with D tentatively TRBD1 (6 bases). In germline, CDR1 is SGHDT, CDR2 YYEEEE. The V end was cut by 2 bases, the J end by 16 bases, with 16 bases between. The CDR3 length is 12 residues. CDR3 in amino acids: CASSFMGQSVFF. The CDR3 DNA sequence: TGTGCCAGCAGCTTTATGGGACAATCTGTTTTCTTC.

This clone was counted between two and nine times. The J gene is TRBJ2-7, the V gene TRBV19; the D gene is possibly TRBD2 (5 bases). The V end lost 2 bases, the J end lost 5 bases, and 13 bases lay between the germline ends. This CDR3 spans 14 amino acids. CDR1 is LNHDA and CDR2 is SQIVND in the germline V gene (reference sequence). CDR3 loop: CASSINLASDEQYF. The DNA for the CDR3 is TGTGCCAGTAGTATAAATCTAGCTTCGGACGAGCAGTACTTC.

This clone was detected once. This chain connects TRBV7-3 to TRBJ1-4; tentatively, D is TRBD1 (5 bases). The germline V and J ends were trimmed by 2 bases and 7 bases, with 8 bases remaining between them. The CDR3 sequence is 13 residues long. The V gene's germline CDR1 is SGHTA and CDR2 FQGTGA. CDR3 nucleotide sequence: TGTGCCAGCAGCTTAGGGGCGGGTGAAAAACTGTTTTTT. The encoded protein is CASSLGAGEKLFF.

This chain uses TRBV2 with TRBJ1-1; no clear D gene. Trimming removed 6 bases from V and 5 bases from J, with 13 bases in between. Germline V CDR1 and CDR2: SNHLY, FYNNEI. CDR3 length: 13 residues. This chain's CDR3 is CASRDTERTEAFF. The DNA of the CDR3 is TGTGCCAGCAGAGATACAGAGAGAACTGAAGCTTTCTTT.

This clone was detected once. The V call is TRBV12-5, the J call TRBJ2-1, with D perhaps matching TRBD2 (6 bases). CDR3 length: 13 residues. V lost 6 bases, J lost 8 bases, and 14 bases lay in between. Germline-derived CDR1 and CDR2 are LGHNT and FRNRAP. The CDR3 spells CASGTQGGYEQFF. The CDR3 bases are TGTGCTAGTGGCACACAAGGAGGGTATGAGCAGTTCTTC.

The rearrangement uses TRBV6-5 and TRBJ1-5, with unresolved D. The germline gives CDR1 MNHEY, CDR2 SVGAGI. The CDR3 is made up of 14 amino acids. V gave up 7 bases and J gave up 1 base, with 11 bases separating them. CDR3 DNA: TGTGCCAGCAACCGGTGGTTCAGCAATCAGCCCCAGCATTTT. Protein: CASNRWFSNQPQHF.

In the case of this clone: A junction boundary mismatches the germline segment, possibly from a read error. The rearrangement links TRBV11-1 to TRBJ2-1, with TRBD2 matching 7 bases. Germline V gene sequence: CDR1 SGHAT, CDR2 FQDESV (reference sequence). The CDR3 spans 12 residues. This chain's CDR3 is CASSLDRAGRVF. The CDR3 DNA sequence: TGTGCCAGCAGCTTAGATAGGGCAGGGAGGGTCTTC.

This chain joins TRBV6-2 or TRBV6-3 and TRBJ2-3, with D perhaps matching TRBD1 (6 bases). Germline values: CDR1 MNHEY, CDR2 SVGEGT. Trimming removed 4 bases from V and 3 bases from J, with 11 bases in between. The CDR3 is 14 amino acids. The DNA of the CDR3 is TGTGCCAGCAGTTGGGAGAGGGGGACAGATACGCAGTATTTT. As protein: CASSWERGTDTQYF.